These T cell receptor beta chains were read from a single sample in a study of graft-versus-host responses after intestinal transplantation. Sequenced by immunoSEQ multiplex PCR; TCRdb stores in-frame clones only, minus some. Here the sample spans fewer than 100,000 clones, about 83% being singletons. The sequenced sample was PBMCs, obtained 255 days after intestinal transplant. These receptor sequences come from a human patient who received an intestinal transplant, so some T cells may come from the graft donor. CDR3s leave out the opening cysteine and the closing phenylalanine or tryptophan. D genes are given only for firm matches.

J: TRBJ2-1; D: TRBD2; V: TRBV11-2; CDR3: ATSGGSYWGSYNEQF
J: TRBJ2-5; D: NA; V: TRBV6-5; CDR3: ASSYSRAFGGETQY
J: TRBJ2-3; D: NA; V: TRBV9; CDR3: ASSVSLSDRGTDTQY
J: TRBJ1-3; D: NA; V: TRBV19; CDR3: ASSILIGGNTIY
J: TRBJ2-1; D: TRBD2; V: TRBV6-1; CDR3: ASSGEAGGPNEQF
J: TRBJ2-7; D: NA; V: TRBV19; CDR3: ASSIGTVSGEQY
J: TRBJ2-5; D: NA; V: TRBV11-1; CDR3: ASSLVVAGTQY
J: TRBJ2-3; D: TRBD2; V: TRBV4-2; CDR3: ASSQDLGTSGGVKSTDTQY
J: TRBJ1-2; D: NA; V: TRBV6-1; CDR3: ASSQGTGYGYT
J: TRBJ2-5; D: NA; V: TRBV5-1; CDR3: ASSSHIGGETQY
J: TRBJ1-1; D: NA; V: TRBV5-6; CDR3: ASSYEINTEAF
J: TRBJ2-1; D: NA; V: TRBV27; CDR3: ASSSGGSYNEQF
J: TRBJ2-7; D: NA; V: TRBV6-1; CDR3: ASRAQVEVGEQY
J: TRBJ2-3; D: NA; V: TRBV27; CDR3: ASSGSSTDTQY
J: TRBJ2-7; D: TRBD1; V: TRBV4-1; CDR3: ASSTRTGVGYEQY
J: TRBJ2-7; D: TRBD1; V: TRBV6-6; CDR3: ASSSRDSYYEQY
J: TRBJ1-5; D: NA; V: TRBV2; CDR3: ASSEWLGLSNQPQH
J: TRBJ1-1; D: TRBD1; V: TRBV19; CDR3: ASSLRTGGYTEAF
J: TRBJ2-5; D: NA; V: TRBV10-3; CDR3: AISRRPAGERGETQY
J: TRBJ2-1; D: NA; V: TRBV28; CDR3: ASSLSGTVHEQF
J: TRBJ2-7; D: TRBD2; V: TRBV7-9; CDR3: ASSLDKRGDEQY
J: TRBJ2-1; D: TRBD1; V: TRBV10-2; CDR3: ATNAGTASNPLYNEQF
J: TRBJ1-1; D: NA; V: TRBV4-1; CDR3: ASSQASVHTEAF
J: TRBJ1-5; D: NA; V: TRBV7-2; CDR3: ASSLAPARNQPQH
J: TRBJ2-1; D: NA; V: TRBV28; CDR3: ASSLGWDEQF
J: TRBJ2-5; D: NA; V: TRBV4-2; CDR3: ASSQPDMGQETQY
J: TRBJ2-7; D: NA; V: TRBV11-2; CDR3: ASSTRDSAGYEQY
J: TRBJ2-1; D: NA; V: TRBV14; CDR3: ASSRHLTATINNEQF
J: TRBJ2-2; D: NA; V: TRBV5-4; CDR3: ASSWEGTGELF
J: TRBJ2-7; D: NA; V: TRBV5-5; CDR3: ASSLTIREPNEQY
J: TRBJ2-2; D: TRBD2; V: TRBV4-3; CDR3: ASSQVLAGGLGGGELF
J: TRBJ2-5; D: TRBD1; V: TRBV7-9; CDR3: ASSSSTGGQETQY
J: TRBJ2-7; D: TRBD2; V: TRBV5-1; CDR3: ASSLALAGGPNEQY
J: TRBJ2-1; D: NA; V: TRBV2; CDR3: ASSETSFGNEQF
J: TRBJ2-2; D: NA; V: TRBV7-9; CDR3: ASSFRDGYTGELF
J: TRBJ1-2; D: NA; V: TRBV5-1; CDR3: ASSLTELKSGYT
J: TRBJ2-7; D: TRBD1; V: TRBV2; CDR3: ASSVAGQDYEQY
J: TRBJ1-1; D: TRBD1; V: TRBV28; CDR3: ASSTHPGQGAGRTEAF
J: TRBJ1-5; D: NA; V: TRBV25-1; CDR3: ASSGGTGLLNQPQH
J: TRBJ2-7; D: NA; V: TRBV11-3; CDR3: ASSQFRESEQY
J: TRBJ2-7; D: NA; V: TRBV13; CDR3: ASSLVGRVHEQY
J: TRBJ2-3; D: TRBD1; V: TRBV27; CDR3: ASSWGQGTDTQY
J: TRBJ2-2; D: NA; V: TRBV5-6; CDR3: ASSLVPGLNTGELF
J: TRBJ1-5; D: NA; V: TRBV4-1; CDR3: ASSQSLRQPQH
J: TRBJ1-2; D: TRBD1; V: TRBV5-1; CDR3: ASRTGTGASRGYGYT
J: TRBJ2-6; D: NA; V: TRBV7-9; CDR3: ASSSGGFTSGANVLT
J: TRBJ1-5; D: TRBD1; V: TRBV15; CDR3: ATSVDRVFSNQPQH
J: TRBJ2-7; D: NA; V: TRBV28; CDR3: TSSLRWRGRYEQY
J: TRBJ1-2; D: NA; V: TRBV6-1; CDR3: ASRIQDSSYGYT
J: TRBJ2-2; D: NA; V: TRBV18; CDR3: ASSPDYTGELF
J: TRBJ2-1; D: NA; V: TRBV7-6; CDR3: ASSYQDSHEQF
J: TRBJ1-1; D: TRBD1; V: TRBV9; CDR3: ASSVATGVNTEAF
J: TRBJ1-2; D: NA; V: TRBV6-1; CDR3: ASSYRPRAAGYT
J: TRBJ2-7; D: NA; V: TRBV7-2; CDR3: ASSALPGTIHEQY
J: TRBJ1-3; D: NA; V: TRBV4-2; CDR3: ASSQRPVSGNTIY
J: TRBJ1-2; D: NA; V: TRBV7-9; CDR3: ASSSLMGGGYT
J: TRBJ2-1; D: TRBD1; V: TRBV5-1; CDR3: ASRQTGVRDNEQF